Each of the 15 T cell receptor beta chains below was sequenced from the same sample in a study of breast tumors, draining lymph nodes, adjacent tissues. TCRdb used MiXCR to reprocess the multiplex PCR reads, holding one entry per CDR3 protein. The data show 140,000 to 150,000 distinct CDR3 sequences, about 31% seen once. Samples came from axillary lymph nodes draining the breast cancer. Specimen: axillary lymph node tissue. The origin of the receptors is a female donor with breast cancer. Some clones in this sample may be carry-over from other donors' samples.

The rearrangement uses TRBV7-9 and TRBJ2-7, with a tentative D call TRBD1 (5 bases). CDR3 length: 14 residues. Per the germline V gene, CDR1 is SEHNR and CDR2 is FQNEAQ (reference sequence). V was trimmed by 5 bases and J by 6 bases, leaving 17 bases between them. The CDR3 region is CASSKPGITAEQYV. The DNA of the CDR3 is TGTGCCAGCAGCAAACCAGGGATAACGGCCGAGCAGTACGTC.

This clonotype appeared many times. V usage is TRBV19 and J usage is TRBJ1-6; perhaps TRBD1 as D (5 bases). CDR1 and CDR2 from the germline V gene are LNHDA and SQIVND (reference sequence). V lost 4 bases and J lost 7, with 11 bases in between. This CDR3 has 14 amino acids. CDR3 nucleotides: TGTGCCAGTAGTACGGGACTGCCAAATTCACCCCTCCACTTT. Translated, it gives CASSTGLPNSPLHF.

This clonotype was detected many times. V usage is TRBV4-1 and J usage is TRBJ1-2; no clear D. The germline CDR1 and CDR2 sequences are MGHRA and YSYEKL. The CDR3 is 13 amino acids. Between the trimmed V and J ends, which lost 1 base and 8 bases, there was a span of 11 bases. The CDR3 loop reads CASSQVKVEGYTF. The DNA of the CDR3 is TGCGCCAGCAGCCAAGTTAAGGTAGAGGGCTACACCTTC.

As for this clonotype: A much larger clone sits a single nucleotide away, making a read error possible. The chain joins TRBV20-1 to TRBJ2-2, with D unclear. V dropped 7 bases and J dropped 7 bases, with 13 bases sitting between them. CDR3 size: 12 residues. Germline CDR1 and CDR2: DFQATT and SNEGSKA (reference sequence). The CDR3, as DNA: TGCAGTGGGAGAAGGGTGGGCGGGGAGCTGTTTTTT. Its translation: CSGRRVGGELFF.

J is TRBJ2-2 and V is TRBV20-1, with 10 bases lining up with TRBD2. Germline V gene lookup returns CDR1 DFQATT and CDR2 SNEGSKA (reference sequence). Losses at the gene ends were 0 bases for V and 6 bases for J; bases not matched to a gene: 7. The CDR3 consists of 16 residues. The CDR3 reads CSARDTLAGAPGELFF. The CDR3 nucleotides read TGCAGTGCTAGAGATACGCTAGCGGGAGCGCCCGGGGAGCTGTTTTTT.

As concerns this clonotype: The conserved final phenylalanine or tryptophan is absent from the CDR3, which likely points to a read error. J is TRBJ1-6 and V is TRBV18; 8 nucleotides line up with TRBD1. The CDR3 has 14 amino acids. J was trimmed by 9 bases and V by 6 bases; bases with no gene match: 7. From germline, CDR1 is KGHSH and CDR2 LQKENI. CDR3 DNA: TGTGCCAGCTCGCCAGTACAGGGGGGTTCACCCCTCCACCTT. Its translation is CASSPVQGGSPLHL.

The chain recombines TRBV5-1 with TRBJ1-1; no reliable D call. The CDR3 contains 14 residues. The V gene lost 4 bases and the J gene lost 0 bases, with 10 bases spanning the gap. The germline V gene has CDR1 SGHRS and CDR2 YFSETQ. CDR3 bases: TGCGCCAGCAGCCTATCAACTGTGAACACTGAAGCTTTCTTT. The encoded protein is CASSLSTVNTEAFF.

This clonotype was picked up many times. The chain joins TRBV20-1 to TRBJ1-2, with 7 bases matching TRBD1. J was trimmed by 6 bases and V by 5 bases; bases with no gene match: 9. Germline V gene sequence: CDR1 DFQATT, CDR2 SNEGSKA (reference sequence). The CDR3 is made up of 13 amino acids. The CDR3 spells CSALPDREDGYTF. The CDR3, as DNA: TGCAGTGCTCTGCCCGACAGGGAGGATGGCTACACCTTC.

In this sample, this clonotype turned up many times. V is TRBV10-3 and J is TRBJ2-3, with TRBD1 matching 7 bases. The CDR3 is made up of 13 amino acids. V shed 6 bases, J shed 5 bases, and the junction held 5 bases outside the gene matches. Germline V gene lookup returns CDR1 ENHRY and CDR2 SYGVKD. The CDR3 DNA follows: TGTGCCATCAGCGAGGGGGCGGGAGATACGCAGTATTTT. This sequence encodes CAISEGAGDTQYF.

In its sample, this clonotype was seen many times. This chain uses TRBV5-8 with TRBJ1-4; a possible D gene is TRBD1 (6 bases). This CDR3 spans 16 amino acids. V lost 1 base, J lost 5 bases, and 15 bases lay in between. CDR1 and CDR2 from the germline V gene are SGHTS and YDEGEE. Written as DNA, the CDR3 is TGTGCCAGCAGCTTGACACAGGGAGGAGAGAATGAAAAACTGTTTTTT. Its translation is CASSLTQGGENEKLFF.

This clonotype was detected ten times or more. The chain links TRBV7-2 to TRBJ1-3; a possible D gene is TRBD1 (5 bases). Germline V gene data show CDR1 as SGHTA and CDR2 as FQGNSA. V lost 3 bases, J lost 0 bases, and 9 bases lay in between. The CDR3 sequence is 15 residues long. CDR3 protein: CASSFPGVSGNTIYF. CDR3 in DNA: TGTGCCAGCAGCTTCCCGGGGGTCTCTGGAAACACCATATATTTT.

This clonotype has a count of ten or more. This chain's CDR3 is CASRARDRLRQPQHF. The CDR3 DNA follows: TGTGCCAGCAGGGCTAGGGACAGGTTGCGTCAGCCCCAGCATTTT. The rearrangement links TRBV6-1 to TRBJ1-5; 8 bases fit TRBD1. Germline V gene sequence: CDR1 MNHNS, CDR2 SASEGT. Germline trimming cut 6 bases from V and 6 bases from J; bases unmatched to any gene: 10. This CDR3 has 15 amino acids.

The V and J genes are TRBV10-3 and TRBJ2-7, with 8 nucleotides matching TRBD2. Trimming at V came to 3 bases and at J to 6 bases, leaving 13 bases not matched to a gene. Germline CDR1 is ENHRY and CDR2 is SYGVKD. This CDR3 is built from 16 residues. DNA of the CDR3: TGTGCCATCAGTGATCCAAGCGGGGGATGGAAAGGCGAGCAGTACTTC. This sequence encodes CAISDPSGGWKGEQYF.

V and J are TRBV5-4 and TRBJ1-1; D not certain. Germline CDR1 reads SGHNT; CDR2 reads YYREEE (reference sequence). This CDR3 region has 15 residues. Trimming stripped 1 base from V and 1 base from J, with 11 bases between. CDR3 protein: CASSLLHGENTEAFF. CDR3 DNA: TGTGCCAGCAGCTTGTTGCACGGGGAGAACACTGAAGCTTTCTTT.

The table lists this clonotype with many counts. Compared with germline, one end of the junction differs, possibly owing to a read error. V usage is TRBV7-3 and J usage is TRBJ1-2; D perhaps matches TRBD1 (5 bases). The CDR3 is 15 amino acids. Germline V gives CDR1 SGHTA, CDR2 FQGTGA. CDR3 in amino acids: CASSLGVDSRGGYPF. CDR3 bases: TGTGCCAGCAGCTTAGGGGTTGACAGTCGAGGAGGCTACCCCTTC.